These 29 T cell receptor beta chains came from one sample sequenced in a study of beta chain features in type 1 diabetes. Reverse transcription of all isolated RNA meant that expressed TCRB transcripts were sequenced. TCRdb's copy holds only in-frame clones and misses some; the assay was immunoSEQ multiplex PCR. The data show around 350,000 clones, with around 12% seen just once and more than 0.015% held by the top ten. The material sequenced was naive CD4+ T cells from blood. These receptors were obtained from a man younger than 35 in good health.

The table lists this clone with a few counts. The V gene is TRBV19, the J gene TRBJ1-1, with D possibly TRBD1 on 5 matching bases. V lost 5 bases and J lost 1, with 11 bases in between. CDR1 LNHDA and CDR2 SQIVND come from the germline V gene (reference sequence). This CDR3 has 14 amino acids. The CDR3 DNA is TGTGCCAGTAGTCAGCAGGGCGGGAACACTGAAGCTTTCTTT. Translation gives CASSQQGGNTEAFF.

This chain connects TRBV7-9 to TRBJ2-1; D may be TRBD2 (6 bases). V lost 0 bases and J lost 6, with 15 bases in between. CDR3 length equals 16 residues. Germline V gene lookup returns CDR1 SEHNR and CDR2 FQNEAQ (reference sequence). The CDR3: CASSLAGSGFANEQFF. The CDR3 DNA reads TGTGCCAGCAGCTTAGCTGGTAGCGGCTTCGCCAATGAGCAGTTCTTC.

The chain couples TRBV7-2 to TRBJ2-7; 9 positions match TRBD1. Looked up from germline, CDR1 is SGHTA and CDR2 is FQGNSA. The CDR3 consists of 15 residues. V shed 4 bases, J shed 3 bases, and the junction held 7 bases outside the gene matches. The CDR3 loop reads CASSSRWGQGYEQYF. In nucleotides, the CDR3 is TGTGCCAGCAGCTCTCGATGGGGACAGGGCTACGAGCAGTACTTC.

V gene TRBV7-9 combines with J gene TRBJ2-7; D is possibly TRBD1 (5 bases). This CDR3 spans 12 amino acids. V was trimmed by 3 bases and J by 4 bases, leaving 7 bases between them. Germline V CDR1 and CDR2: SEHNR, FQNEAQ (reference sequence). CDR3: CASSLTAYEQYF. The CDR3, as DNA: TGTGCCAGCAGCTTGACAGCTTACGAGCAGTACTTC.

This clone has only a few counts. This rearrangement joins TRBV11-2 to TRBJ2-7; 7 nucleotides align to TRBD1. The V gene's germline CDR1 is SGHAT and CDR2 FQNNGV. Unmatched junction bases numbered 10, after V lost 4 bases and J lost 1 base. This CDR3 region has 16 residues. Written as DNA, the CDR3 is TGTGCCAGCAGCTCGCACAGGGGTACTAGGTCCTACGAGCAGTACTTC. It encodes CASSSHRGTRSYEQYF.

Only a few counts were recorded for this clone. The CDR3 region has the DNA TGTGCCAGCAGCCATACAGGTGGTAACAATCAGCCCCAGCATTTT. Its protein product is CASSHTGGNNQPQHF. This sequence joins TRBV5-5 and TRBJ1-5, with D perhaps matching TRBD1 (5 bases). V gave up 4 bases and J gave up 3 bases, with 14 bases separating them. The CDR3 consists of 15 residues. Looked up from germline, CDR1 is SGHKS and CDR2 is YYEKEE (reference sequence).

V gene TRBV5-1 combines with J gene TRBJ1-1; 8 nucleotides match TRBD1. Germline V CDR1 and CDR2: SGHRS, YFSETQ. The CDR3 covers 16 residues. V lost 4 bases and J lost 0; bases outside the gene matches: 8. Here the CDR3 DNA reads TGCGCCAGCAGCCTTTACCGGACAGGGCTGAACACTGAAGCTTTCTTT. Translation: CASSLYRTGLNTEAFF.

This clone appeared a few times. The DNA of the CDR3 is TGTGCCAGCAGCCAGATTACAGGGGGCAGTCAGCCCCAGCATTTT. Protein product: CASSQITGGSQPQHF. The V call is TRBV27, the J call TRBJ1-5, with 9 bases that match TRBD1. Germline CDR1 is MNHEY and CDR2 is SMNVEV (reference sequence). The V segment lost 6 bases and the J segment 6 bases; nucleotides outside the gene matches: 9. There are 15 residues in the CDR3.

This clone has only a few counts. J is TRBJ1-2 and V is TRBV29-1, with D maybe TRBD1 (6 bases). Germline V CDR1 and CDR2: SQVTM, ANQGSEA. The CDR3 has 14 residues. Deletions cut 3 bases from V and 4 bases from J, with 15 bases between. This CDR3 reads CSVDKFGGPYGYTF. The CDR3, as DNA: TGCAGCGTTGACAAATTCGGGGGGCCCTATGGCTACACCTTC.

This chain joins TRBV29-1 and TRBJ1-2; D unclear. Trimming took 1 base from V and 4 from J, leaving 7 bases between them. The CDR3 loop spans 12 amino acids. The germline V gene encodes CDR1 SQVTM and CDR2 ANQGSEA. In DNA form, the CDR3 reads TGCAGCGTTGAAGGGGGAGTCTATGGCTACACCTTC. This codes for CSVEGGVYGYTF.

This clone turned up a few times. This chain joins TRBV19 and TRBJ2-7; TRBD2 matches at 8 bases. CDR1 is LNHDA, CDR2 SQIVND, per germline (reference sequence). The V segment lost 4 bases and the J segment 5 bases; nucleotides outside the gene matches: 7. The CDR3 spans 14 residues. The DNA of the CDR3 is TGTGCCAGTAGTACCCTGGGTAGCGGGAACGAGCAGTACTTC. It codes for CASSTLGSGNEQYF.

This clone was seen only a few times. The genes are TRBV18 and TRBJ2-7; D remains unclear. Per germline, CDR1 KGHSH and CDR2 LQKENI. Trimming left V 2 bases short and J 1 base short, with 6 bases between. The CDR3 consists of 13 residues. The CDR3 DNA is TGTGCCAGCTCACCATCCAGTTCCTACGAGCAGTACTTC. It encodes CASSPSSSYEQYF.

The V call is TRBV11-3, the J call TRBJ2-1; D remains unclear. Germline loops: CDR1 SGHNT, CDR2 YENEEA. CDR3 size: 13 residues. V was pared by 3 bases and J by 9 bases, with 12 bases between. CDR3 sequence (DNA): TGTGCCAGCAGCTTCGGAACAGACACTGAGCAGTTCTTC. It encodes CASSFGTDTEQFF.

This clone was observed a handful of times. The rearrangement links TRBV4-1 to TRBJ2-7, with TRBD1 as a possible D gene (5 bases). The length of the CDR3 is 16 residues. Trimming took 6 bases from V and 0 from J, leaving 18 bases between them. Germline loops: CDR1 MGHRA, CDR2 YSYEKL. The CDR3 DNA follows: TGCGCCAGCAGGCCAACCTGGGTCCAGGGCTCCTACGAGCAGTACTTC. Amino acids: CASRPTWVQGSYEQYF.

This clone was detected only a few times. The CDR3 DNA follows: TGTGCCATCAGGCAGGACAGAGAGAATTCACCCCTCCACTTT. Its protein is CAIRQDRENSPLHF. The gene calls are TRBV10-3 and TRBJ1-6; the D gene is possibly TRBD1 (6 bases). CDR1 is ENHRY, CDR2 SYGVKD, per germline. Between the trimmed V and J ends, which lost 6 bases and 7 bases, there was a span of 13 bases. This CDR3 region has 14 residues.

A few counts support this clone. The chain couples TRBV30 to TRBJ2-7, with 9 bases aligning to TRBD1. Trimming took 2 bases from V and 7 from J; bases not matched to a gene: 3. This CDR3 contains 12 residues. The germline V gene encodes CDR1 GTSNPN and CDR2 SVGIG (reference sequence). CDR3 residues: CAWSSDRGEQYF. For the CDR3, the DNA is TGTGCCTGGAGTTCGGACAGGGGAGAGCAGTACTTC. Full variable domain (outside the CDR3, taken from reference TRBV30 and TRBJ2-7): SQTIHQWPATLVQPVGSPLSLECTVEGTSNPNLYWYRQAAGRGLQLLFYSVGIGQISSEVPQNLSASRPQDRQFILSSKKLLLSDSGFYLCAWSSDRGEQYFGPGTRLTVT.

The table lists this clone with a few counts. This sequence joins TRBV6-5 and TRBJ2-7; D possibly corresponds to TRBD1 (6 bases). V gave up 10 bases and J gave up 2 bases, with 18 bases separating them. Germline CDR1 is MNHEY and CDR2 is SVGAGI. There are 14 residues in the CDR3. The CDR3 sequence: CATKLAGETYEQYF. CDR3 sequence (DNA): TGTGCCACCAAACTTGCAGGGGAAACCTACGAGCAGTACTTC.

The chain combines TRBV4-2 with TRBJ2-4; 10 bases line up with TRBD1. CDR1 LGHNA and CDR2 YNFKEQ come from the germline V gene. V shed 4 bases and J 8 bases; nucleotides not matched to a gene: 17. The CDR3 has 18 amino acids. CDR3: CASSRTLSQTGGADIQYF. For the CDR3, the DNA is TGTGCCAGCAGCCGAACGCTCAGCCAGACAGGGGGCGCAGACATTCAGTACTTC.

The CDR3 protein is CAWSPPPGGRYTF. The CDR3, as DNA: TGTGCCTGGAGTCCCCCCCCAGGGGGACGCTACACCTTC. V and J are TRBV30 and TRBJ1-2; 7 bases map to TRBD1. CDR3 length: 13 residues. Unmatched junction bases numbered 9, after V lost 2 bases and J lost 9 bases. Germline V gene data show CDR1 as GTSNPN and CDR2 as SVGIG (reference sequence). The entire variable domain, with the rest obtained from reference TRBV30 and TRBJ1-2, is as follows: SQTIHQWPATLVQPVGSPLSLECTVEGTSNPNLYWYRQAAGRGLQLLFYSVGIGQISSEVPQNLSASRPQDRQFILSSKKLLLSDSGFYLCAWSPPPGGRYTFGSGTRLTVV.

The chain recombines TRBV30 with TRBJ1-5, with 9 bases matching TRBD1. Trimming at V came to 4 bases and at J to 5 bases, leaving 6 bases not matched to a gene. CDR1 is GTSNPN, CDR2 SVGIG, per germline (reference sequence). This CDR3 has 14 residues. The CDR3 sequence: CAWTGDRDDQPQHF. As DNA, the CDR3 is TGTGCCTGGACAGGGGACAGGGATGATCAGCCCCAGCATTTT.

A few counts support this clone. This sample includes further DNA sequences coding for the same CDR3. The genes are TRBV5-1 and TRBJ1-1; 7 bases agree with TRBD1. The CDR3 has 14 residues. The germline gives CDR1 SGHRS, CDR2 YFSETQ. The V segment lost 4 bases and the J segment 1 base; nucleotides outside the gene matches: 4. In nucleotides, the CDR3 is TGCGCCAGCAGCCCATGGACAGGGAACACTGAAGCTTTCTTT. Amino acid sequence: CASSPWTGNTEAFF.

This clone was seen many times. The rearrangement joins TRBV15 to TRBJ2-3, with TRBD2 as a possible D gene (6 bases). Trimming shortened V by 3 bases and J by 6 bases, and 10 bases separated the two germline ends. Per the germline V gene, CDR1 is LNHNV and CDR2 is YYDKDF (reference sequence). This CDR3 has 13 residues. CDR3 sequence reads: CATSRNGGDTQYF. In DNA form, the CDR3 reads TGTGCCACCAGCAGGAATGGGGGGGATACGCAGTATTTT.

The gene calls are TRBV5-4 and TRBJ2-7; TRBD2 matches at 9 bases. Germline assignment: CDR1 SGHNT and CDR2 YYREEE (reference sequence). The CDR3 consists of 15 residues. J was trimmed by 3 bases and V by 2 bases; bases with no gene match: 6. The CDR3 region is CASSFIAGDYYEQYF. CDR3 in DNA: TGTGCCAGCAGCTTTATAGCGGGGGATTACTACGAGCAGTACTTC.

This clone was detected a few times. This rearrangement joins TRBV30 to TRBJ1-5; 7 bases are a match to TRBD1. Germline CDR1 GTSNPN, CDR2 SVGIG (reference sequence). This CDR3 has 17 residues. With 1 base clipped from V and 3 bases from J, the junction kept 12 bases outside the gene matches. Written as DNA, the CDR3 is TGTGCCTGGAGTGACCCGAAACAGGGGTTCCTCAATCAGCCCCAGCATTTT. Translation: CAWSDPKQGFLNQPQHF.

This sequence joins TRBV5-4 and TRBJ2-7; maybe TRBD2 (6 bases). V dropped 1 base and J dropped 3 bases, with 8 bases sitting between them. Looked up from germline, CDR1 is SGHNT and CDR2 is YYREEE (reference sequence). CDR3 length: 13 residues. The CDR3 bases are TGTGCCAGCAGCTTGACAGCGGGCTACGAGCAGTACTTC. It specifies CASSLTAGYEQYF.

The chain uses TRBV7-8 and TRBJ2-5; 9 nucleotides line up with TRBD2. Losses at the gene ends were 5 bases for V and 5 bases for J; bases not matched to a gene: 12. The CDR3 consists of 16 residues. CDR1 is SGHVS, CDR2 FQNEAQ, per germline. As DNA, the CDR3 is TGTGCCAGCAGCCCAGTTTTGCGGGGGGGCGTGGAGACCCAGTACTTC. Its translation is CASSPVLRGGVETQYF.

CDR3 in amino acids: CASSSIQATEAFF. CDR3 in DNA: TGTGCCAGCAGCTCGATTCAGGCCACTGAAGCTTTCTTT. This chain joins TRBV7-2 and TRBJ1-1; D gene uncertain. The V gene lost 4 bases and the J gene lost 4 bases, with 10 bases spanning the gap. The CDR3 runs to 13 residues. Germline V gene data show CDR1 as SGHTA and CDR2 as FQGNSA.

This clone occurred a few times. V is TRBV25-1 and J is TRBJ2-7; the D is unclear. Germline CDR1 MGHDK, CDR2 SYGVNS. CDR3 size: 14 residues. Trimming took 4 bases from V and 3 from J, leaving 13 bases between them. This CDR3 reads CASSVAANVYEQYF. The CDR3 DNA is TGTGCCAGCAGTGTCGCGGCTAACGTCTACGAGCAGTACTTC.

The table lists this clone with a few counts. V and J are TRBV6-5 and TRBJ2-2, with D maybe TRBD1 (6 bases). This CDR3 is built from 12 residues. Germline CDR1 is MNHEY and CDR2 is SVGAGI. Trimming left V 5 bases short and J 5 bases short, with 6 bases between. The chain's CDR3 is CASSTGTGELFF. DNA of the CDR3: TGTGCCAGCAGTACAGGGACCGGGGAGCTGTTTTTT.